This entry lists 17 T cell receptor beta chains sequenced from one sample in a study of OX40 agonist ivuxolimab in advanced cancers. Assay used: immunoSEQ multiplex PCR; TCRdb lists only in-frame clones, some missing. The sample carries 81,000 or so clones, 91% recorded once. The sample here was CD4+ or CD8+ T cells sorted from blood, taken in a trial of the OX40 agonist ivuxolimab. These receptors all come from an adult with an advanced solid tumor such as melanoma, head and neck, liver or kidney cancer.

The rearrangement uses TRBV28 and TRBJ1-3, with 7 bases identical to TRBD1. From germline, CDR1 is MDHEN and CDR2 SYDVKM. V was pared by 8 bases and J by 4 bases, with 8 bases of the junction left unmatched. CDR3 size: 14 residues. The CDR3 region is CASVDRVAGNTIYF. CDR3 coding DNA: TGTGCCAGCGTTGACAGGGTAGCCGGAAACACCATATATTTT.

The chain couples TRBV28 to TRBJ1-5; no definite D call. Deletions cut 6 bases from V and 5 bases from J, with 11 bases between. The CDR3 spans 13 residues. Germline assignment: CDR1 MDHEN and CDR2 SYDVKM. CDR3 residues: CASRPYTYQPQHF. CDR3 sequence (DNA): TGTGCCAGCAGACCCTACACCTATCAGCCCCAGCATTTT.

The CDR3 DNA sequence: TGTGCCAGCAGTTTCTTTTCTTTGGACTATGGCTACACCTTC. Protein sequence: CASSFFSLDYGYTF. V gene TRBV28 combines with J gene TRBJ1-2; D call uncertain. CDR1 is MDHEN, CDR2 SYDVKM, per germline. V lost 3 bases and J 3 bases, leaving 11 bases between the germline ends. CDR3 length equals 14 residues.

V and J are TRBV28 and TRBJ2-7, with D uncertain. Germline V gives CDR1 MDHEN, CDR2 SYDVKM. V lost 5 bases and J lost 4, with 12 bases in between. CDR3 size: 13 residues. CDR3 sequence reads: CASSPRGRYEQYF. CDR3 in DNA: TGTGCCAGCAGTCCCAGAGGTCGGTACGAGCAGTACTTC.

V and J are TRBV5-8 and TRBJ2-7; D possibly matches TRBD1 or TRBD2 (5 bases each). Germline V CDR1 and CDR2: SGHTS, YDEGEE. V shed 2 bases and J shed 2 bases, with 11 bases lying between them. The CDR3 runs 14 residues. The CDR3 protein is CASSLMGPAYEQYV. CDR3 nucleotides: TGTGCCAGCAGCTTAATGGGACCAGCCTACGAGCAGTACGTC.

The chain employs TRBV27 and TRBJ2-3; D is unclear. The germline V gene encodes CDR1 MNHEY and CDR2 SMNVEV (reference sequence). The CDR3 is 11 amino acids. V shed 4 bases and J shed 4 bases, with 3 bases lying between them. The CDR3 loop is CASSYADTQYF. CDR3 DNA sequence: TGTGCCAGCAGTTATGCAGATACGCAGTATTTT.

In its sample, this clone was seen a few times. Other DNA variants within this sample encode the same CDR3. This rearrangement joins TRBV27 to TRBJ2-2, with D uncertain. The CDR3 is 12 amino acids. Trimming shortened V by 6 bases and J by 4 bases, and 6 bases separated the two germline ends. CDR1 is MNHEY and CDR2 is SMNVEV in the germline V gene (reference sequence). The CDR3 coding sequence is TGTGCCAGCAGCTTGGGCACCGGGGAGCTGTTTTTT. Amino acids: CASSLGTGELFF.

CDR3 sequence reads: CSARQGNTIYF. For the CDR3, the DNA is TGCAGTGCTAGACAGGGGAACACCATATATTTT. The chain is built from TRBV20-1 and TRBJ1-3; tentative D call: TRBD1 (6 bases). The CDR3 covers 11 residues. With 2 bases removed from V and 7 bases from J, the gap between germline ends came to 6 bases. Germline lookup yields CDR1 DFQATT and CDR2 SNEGSKA (reference sequence).

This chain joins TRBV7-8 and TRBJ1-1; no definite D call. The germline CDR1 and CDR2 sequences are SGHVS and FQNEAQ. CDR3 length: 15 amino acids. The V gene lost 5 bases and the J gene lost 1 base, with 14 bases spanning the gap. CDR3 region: CASSTYGFSNTEAFF. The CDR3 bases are TGTGCCAGCAGCACCTACGGGTTCTCGAACACTGAAGCTTTCTTT.

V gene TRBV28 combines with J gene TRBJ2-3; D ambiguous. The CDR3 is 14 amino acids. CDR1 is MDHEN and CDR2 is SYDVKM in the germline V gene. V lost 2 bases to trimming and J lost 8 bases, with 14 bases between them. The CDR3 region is CASSLTQSKGTQYF. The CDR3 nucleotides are TGTGCCAGCAGTTTAACGCAGAGCAAGGGTACGCAGTATTTT.

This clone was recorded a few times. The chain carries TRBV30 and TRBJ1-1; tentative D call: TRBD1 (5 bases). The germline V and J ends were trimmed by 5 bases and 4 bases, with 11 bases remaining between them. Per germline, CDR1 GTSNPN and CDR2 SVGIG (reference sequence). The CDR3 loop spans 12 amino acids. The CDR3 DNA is TGTGCCTGGTCCTTGGGGGGCACTGAAGCTTTCTTT. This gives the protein CAWSLGGTEAFF.

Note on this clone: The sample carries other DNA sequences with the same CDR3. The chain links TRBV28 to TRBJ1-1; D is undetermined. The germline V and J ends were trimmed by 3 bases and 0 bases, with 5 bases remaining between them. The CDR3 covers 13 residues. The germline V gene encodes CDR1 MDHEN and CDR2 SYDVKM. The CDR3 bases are TGTGCCAGCAGTTTCAGGATGAACACTGAAGCTTTCTTT. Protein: CASSFRMNTEAFF.

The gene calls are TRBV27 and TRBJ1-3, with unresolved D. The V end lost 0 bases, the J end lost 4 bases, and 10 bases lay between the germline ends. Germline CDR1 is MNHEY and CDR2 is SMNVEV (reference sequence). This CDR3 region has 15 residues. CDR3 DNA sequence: TGTGCCAGCAGTTTATCATCCGGACCCGGAAACACCATATATTTT. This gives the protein CASSLSSGPGNTIYF.

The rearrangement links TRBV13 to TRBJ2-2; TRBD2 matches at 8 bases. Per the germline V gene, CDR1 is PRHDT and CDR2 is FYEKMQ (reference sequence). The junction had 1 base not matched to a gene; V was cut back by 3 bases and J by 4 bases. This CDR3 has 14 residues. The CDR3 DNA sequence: TGTGCCAGCAGCTTCGGGAGGGGCACCGGGGAGCTGTTTTTT. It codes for CASSFGRGTGELFF.

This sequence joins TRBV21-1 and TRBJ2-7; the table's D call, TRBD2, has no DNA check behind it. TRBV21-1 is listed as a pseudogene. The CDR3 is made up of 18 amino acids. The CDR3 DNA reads TGTGCCAGCAGCAAAGACTATGGGCGGGTGCTAGAAAGGCTCGAGCAGTACGTC. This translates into CASSKDYGRVLERLEQYV.

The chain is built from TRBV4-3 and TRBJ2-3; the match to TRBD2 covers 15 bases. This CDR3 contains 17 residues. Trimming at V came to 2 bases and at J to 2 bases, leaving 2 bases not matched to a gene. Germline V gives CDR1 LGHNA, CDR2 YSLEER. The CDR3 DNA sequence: TGCGCCAGCAGCCAACGGACTAGCGGGAGGGTCACAGATACGCAGTATTTT. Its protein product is CASSQRTSGRVTDTQYF.

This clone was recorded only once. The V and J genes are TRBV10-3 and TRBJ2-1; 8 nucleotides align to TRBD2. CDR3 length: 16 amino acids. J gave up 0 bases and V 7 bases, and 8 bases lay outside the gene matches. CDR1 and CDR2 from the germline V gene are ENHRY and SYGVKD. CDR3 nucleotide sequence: TGTGCCATCACTTCACTAGCGGAGAGCTCCTACAATGAGCAGTTCTTC. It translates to CAITSLAESSYNEQFF.